The entry below gives a single TCR beta chain sequence along with its context. No antigen is known for it. Base-call qualities are not available, and no considerably larger clone is one nucleotide away. This record belongs to a study of OX40 agonist ivuxolimab in advanced cancers. For the study in its entirety: Ivuxolimab was a fully human IgG2 agonistic monoclonal antibody targeting the costimulatory receptor OX40 (CD134). Intravenous ivuxolimab was administered to patients every 2 weeks at six dose levels: 0.01, 0.1, 0.3, 1.5, 3 and 10 mg/kg. Among the approximately 50 dose-escalation patients, around 20 had hepatocellular carcinoma, around 15 melanoma, 9 renal cell carcinoma and 9 head and neck cancer. In the dose-escalation cohort, more than 75% of patients were male, and the mean age was around 60 years, with a range of roughly 20 to 85. Prior anti-PD-1, anti-PD-L1 or anti-CTLA-4 therapy was permitted, and checkpoint inhibitors had been received by roughly 40% of dose-escalation patients. Partial responses occurred in three dose-escalation patients, of whom one had hepatocellular carcinoma and two had cutaneous melanoma. Peripheral TCRbeta sequencing was intended to test whether TCR sequence diversity was altered and clonal T-cell expansion was caused by ivuxolimab. The paper covers the monotherapy dose-escalation part of the phase I ivuxolimab trial, which included N ≈ 57 patients.

Patients with a history of autoimmune disease or receiving systemic immunosuppression were excluded from the trial. In every dose cohort, peripheral blood was drawn for TCR sequencing at baseline, cycle 4 day 1, and cycle 7 day 1. The samples were taken from a phase I, first-in-human, multicenter, open-label dose-escalation trial of ivuxolimab. Adults with locally advanced or metastatic head and neck squamous cell, hepatocellular, melanoma or renal cell carcinoma were enrolled in the trial. Before TCR sequencing, CD4+ T cells and CD8+ T cells were sorted from peripheral blood as separate populations. Genomic DNA was extracted from sorted cells for sequencing of the TCRbeta CDR3 region. The immunoSEQ Assay was used to sequence the TCRbeta CDR3 regions. TCRdb took over this immuneACCESS table, retaining in-frame rearrangements with V and J assigned. Such tables are incomplete; in checked studies, under half of the missing clones stem from an unresolved V gene, and the remainder is unexplained. This sample has 55,000 to 65,000 clones in its table, and less than 85% of those were observed once. 4% of the sample is taken by the ten largest.

The CDR1 and CDR2 encoded by the germline V gene are SQVTM and ANQGSEA. Trimming takes 3 bases off V and 3 bases off J; junction bases not matched to a gene: 8. The CDR3 runs 14 amino acids, cysteine and phenylalanine included. Only CDR3 DNA is held: 42 bases, read in frame from base 1. General findings and caveats noted by the study authors: After ivuxolimab, expanded clones were on average more numerous among CD8+ T cells than among CD4+ T cells. At doses from 0.1 to 3.0 mg/kg, clonal expansion was seen in both CD4+ and CD8+ blood T cells between baseline and week 6. Low levels of normalized T-cell clonal expansion were also seen in some patients who did not respond. The antigen specificity of the peripheral T cells that underwent clonal expansion was not determined. Partial responders in the 0.1-3.0 mg/kg groups had among the lowest normalized peripheral clonal expansion, especially among CD8+ T cells.

The clonotype was recovered from an adult with an advanced solid tumor such as melanoma, head and neck, liver or kidney cancer. The chain couples TRBV29-1 to TRBJ2-7; TRBD2 fits 7 bases in the junction. Sequenced here: CD4+ or CD8+ T cells sorted from blood, sampled in a trial of the OX40 agonist ivuxolimab. CDR3 loop: CSVETRTGGYEQYF. The nucleotides are TGCAGCGTTGAGACACGGACGGGAGGCTACGAGCAGTACTTC.